This T cell receptor beta chain appears in the sequencing data of a study of T cell changes during pregnancy in multiple sclerosis. Clones were read by immunoSEQ multiplex PCR, and TCRdb kept only the in-frame ones, dropping some. This table holds 60,000 to 70,000 clones, around nine tenths found once. CDR3 size: 14 residues. Per germline, CDR1 SEHNR and CDR2 FQNEAQ (reference sequence). Trimming took 8 bases from V and 6 from J; bases not matched to a gene: 10. This clonotype was sampled from a female donor in good health, enrolled as a control in a pregnancy study. The chain is built from TRBV7-9 and TRBJ2-1; 7 bases are shared with TRBD1. The sequencing here drew on peripheral blood, taken in the third trimester of pregnancy. CDR3 coding DNA: TGTGCCAGCCTTGGACAGGAGTGGCCCAATGAGCAGTTCTTC. Translating it yields CASLGQEWPNEQFF.